Given below is one T cell receptor beta chain in context. This clone was counted a few times. No cognate antigen has been identified for it. No base-level quality is on record; no much larger clone is a single base apart. Donors were healthy HIV-negative adults with no recently reported acute infections or vaccinations. Every donor was a Caucasian adult residing in Nashville, Tennessee, USA. CD4+ T cells were enriched by magnetic negative selection, after which naive cells were positively selected on CD45RA and the negative fraction was taken as the memory subset. Blood was collected by leukapheresis, and PBMCs were isolated by Ficoll-Histopaque density gradient centrifugation and then cryopreserved in liquid nitrogen vapor phase. Analytical flow cytometry was used to check the purity and quantity of each magnetically sorted T cell population. Each sorted fraction had its genomic DNA isolated and then quantified by UV absorbance on a Nanodrop 2000c.

TCR CDR3 regions were amplified from genomic DNA by multiplex PCR using the deep immunoSEQ assay. Genomic DNA extracted from each cell subset was distributed evenly over all wells of several immunoSEQ 96-well plates, and each plate served as one replicate. For sorted subsets, each replicate PCR was loaded with 200 ng genomic DNA, equivalent to approximately 27,000 T cell genomes. Purified libraries were measured with a Qubit 3.0 fluorometer, size-checked on a Bioanalyzer 2100, and measured again with the KAPA Library Quantification kit. Every immunoSEQ 96-well plate was sequenced on a separate single-read 150-cycle Illumina NextSeq 550 flow cell. In the paper's pipeline: Because the immunoSEQ output included only junctional sequences and no quality scores, the filtering could not be the same as the filtering used for full-length reads. To assign V/J genes and CDR3, sequences were annotated against IMGT germline references using PyIR, a Python wrapper for IgBLAST v1.9. Any read was removed if the V/J assignment was weak (E-value above 1e-6), the CDR3 was missing, or the read contained stop codons, out-of-frame junctions, or ambiguous translated residues. V3J clonotypes were defined by identical inferred V gene, J gene, and CDR3 amino acid sequence. To compute the percentage overlap between repertoires, the number of shared unique clonotypes was divided by the size of the smaller repertoire. Richness of each repertoire was evaluated using RTK rarefaction, the Chao1 estimator, and Recon v2.1 estimates of unobserved clonotypes. Generation probabilities were computed with OLGA for all TCRbeta clonotypes obtained by the gDNA method from several donors. Entries here come from immuneACCESS through TCRdb and include only in-frame sequences with V and J called. Some clones fail to appear in such tables; in the studies checked, an unresolved V gene covers under half of the shortfall, and the cause of the remainder is unknown. For V, J and clone size, that table is used; D and trimming come from the DNA. The sample data list a few million clones, and 85% to 95% of these were observed just once. The top ten clonotypes cover 0.35% to 0.45% of the sample.

Spanning cysteine to phenylalanine, the CDR3 consists of 15 amino acids. Just the 45-base CDR3 DNA is kept, in frame starting at base 1. CDR1 and CDR2, per the germline V gene, are SGDLS and YYNGEE. V is cut back by 3 bases and J by 3 bases, with 6 bases in the junction unmatched. The sample originates from a study of shared clonotypes between healthy human individuals (TCRdb year 2020). Background for the entire study: A few men and two women, aged 18 to 49 years, made up the cohort. For each donor, CD4 naive and CD4 memory were each run on three plates, CD8 naive on two plates, and CD8 memory on one plate. Blood TCR repertoires of several healthy adults were deeply sequenced to estimate repertoire size and the extent of clonotype sharing between individuals. To increase sequencing depth and limit assay-specific biases, different laboratories used diverse techniques to prepare libraries and sequence TCR repertoires. Between about 0.9 and 9 billion PBMCs per donor were obtained by leukapheresis. Here is what the overall study found, with its caveats: Sampling was restricted to blood, and TCR repertoires in tissues likely differ from the TCR repertoires found in blood. Naive subsets generally had larger estimated clonotype richness than memory subsets did. Compared with non-shared clonotypes, clonotypes shared by all four sorted-subset donors had higher generation probabilities. Based on pairwise subsampling, the degree of clonotype sharing among donors was expected to be affected by sequencing depth. Incomplete sequencing was indicated by rarefaction of sorted-subset datasets, despite the large sequencing depth. Because the study included a small number of donors, the genetic and exposure-history diversity represented was limited. About 4.5% of naive CD4, more than 3% of naive CD8, about 2.5% of memory CD4, and 0.35% to 0.4% of memory CD8 clonotypes were shared across four donors.

This TCR was sampled from a man between 18 and 29 years old in good health. Some clones in this sample may be carry-over from other donors' samples. The sample comprised naive CD4+ T cells from PBMCs. According to the study, the label for this sample's cell subset or site signals: CD45RA+ positively selected. The rearrangement combines TRBV9 with TRBJ1-5, with 7 bases in between that match TRBD1. The CDR3 has the sequence CASSAGGQYNQPQHF. In nucleotide form, the sequence is TGTGCCAGCAGCGCGGGGGGACAGTACAATCAGCCCCAGCATTTT. Reference TRBV9 and TRBJ1-5 proteins supply the regions before and after the CDR3; the full variable domain is: DSGVTQTPKHLITATGQRVTLRCSPRSGDLSVYWYQQSLDQGLQFLIQYYNGEERAKGNILERFSAQQFPDLHSELNLSSLELGDSALYFCASSAGGQYNQPQHFGDGTRLSIL.